Many counts were recorded for the clone carrying this T cell receptor beta chain. The data stem from a study of T cells after yellow fever vaccination. TCRdb re-called the 5' RACE reads with MiXCR, one entry per CDR3 protein. The sample includes about 73,000 distinct CDR3 sequences, about 7.7% of them seen just once. Sequencing was performed on CD8+ T cells sorted from PBMCs, taken on the day of the yellow fever booster vaccination. This receptor was taken from a man aged 25 to 45 who received the YFV17D yellow fever vaccine.

The CDR3 sequence is CSAREAQETQYF. For the CDR3, the DNA is TGCAGTGCTAGAGAGGCTCAAGAGACCCAGTACTTC. V gene TRBV20-1 combines with J gene TRBJ2-5; no definite D call. Trimming took 0 bases from V and 2 from J, leaving 4 bases between them. This CDR3 has 12 amino acids. CDR1 is DFQATT, CDR2 SNEGSKA, per germline (reference sequence).